The 26 T cell receptor beta chains below all came from one sample that was sequenced in a study of beta chain features in type 1 diabetes. Study conclusions and caveats: All four CD4+ subsets from Type 1 diabetes patients carried moderately but significantly shorter TCRB CDR3s.

The isolated RNA, all of it, was reverse transcribed, so expressed TCRB transcripts were what got sequenced. TCRdb's copy holds only in-frame clones and misses some; the assay was immunoSEQ multiplex PCR. The profile shows some 52,000 clones, around 45% of them singletons. No antigen is known for these receptors. The sample taken for sequencing was Tregs from blood. The receptors derive from a young man with type 1 diabetes.

V gene TRBV7-9 combines with J gene TRBJ2-6; D gene uncertain. Germline V gene data show CDR1 as SEHNR and CDR2 as FQNEAQ (reference sequence). The CDR3 is 15 amino acids. With 1 base removed from V and 0 bases from J, the gap between germline ends came to 4 bases. CDR3 coding DNA: TGTGCCAGCAGCTTAGGCAGCTCTGGGGCCAACGTCCTGACTTTC. This translates into CASSLGSSGANVLTF.

The genes are TRBV6-6 and TRBJ1-2; 7 nucleotides line up with TRBD1. The CDR3 is 14 amino acids. Germline V gene data show CDR1 as MNHNY and CDR2 as SVGAGI (reference sequence). The ends lost 6 bases at V and 5 bases at J; junction bases unmatched: 9. Here the CDR3 DNA reads TGTGCCAGCAGGGCCACGGGACAGCAATATGGCTACACCTTC. This codes for CASRATGQQYGYTF.

The chain's CDR3 is CAWSVLDSPLHF. CDR3 nucleotides: TGTGCCTGGAGTGTACTTGATTCACCCCTCCACTTT. The chain is built from TRBV30 and TRBJ1-6; D unclear. Germline V gene sequence: CDR1 GTSNPN, CDR2 SVGIG (reference sequence). The CDR3 contains 12 residues. The germline V and J ends were trimmed by 0 bases and 8 bases, with 5 bases remaining between them.

This rearrangement joins TRBV7-6 to TRBJ2-2; 10 nucleotides line up with TRBD2. The CDR3 has 15 residues. The junction had 5 bases not matched to a gene; V was cut back by 5 bases and J by 5 bases. The germline V gene has CDR1 SGHVS and CDR2 FNYEAQ. Here the CDR3 reads CASSRLTSGTGELFF. The DNA of the CDR3 is TGTGCCAGCAGCCGATTGACTAGCGGGACCGGGGAGCTGTTTTTT.

This clone was seen more than once but under ten times. The chain employs TRBV6-5 and TRBJ1-1; D gene unclear. Looked up from germline, CDR1 is MNHEY and CDR2 is SVGAGI. The CDR3 is made up of 12 amino acids. Trimming took off 5 bases at V and 4 bases at J, with 8 bases between the two ends. CDR3 protein: CASSVERTEAFF. In nucleotides, the CDR3 is TGTGCCAGCAGTGTGGAGCGCACTGAAGCTTTCTTT.

The chain joins TRBV5-1 to TRBJ2-7, with TRBD1 matching 7 bases. Trimming removed 4 bases from V and 3 bases from J; junction bases left unmatched: 10. CDR1 is SGHRS and CDR2 is YFSETQ in the germline V gene. This CDR3 spans 15 amino acids. The CDR3, as DNA: TGCGCCAGCAGCCCCCGAGAGACAGGGAACTACGAGCAGTACTTC. Protein sequence: CASSPRETGNYEQYF.

Concerning this clone itself: A junction end diverges from the germline sequence, so it may reflect a read error. The same CDR3 is also encoded by other DNA sequences in this sample. The chain links TRBV2 to TRBJ1-5, with D possibly matching TRBD1 (5 bases). The V gene's germline CDR1 is SNHLY and CDR2 FYNNEI. This CDR3 contains 14 residues. In nucleotides, the CDR3 is TGCGCCAGCCTCGGGGGGGACCCCAATCAGCCCCAGCATTTT. It translates to CASLGGDPNQPQHF.

This rearrangement joins TRBV29-1 to TRBJ1-2, with D perhaps TRBD1 (6 bases). Trimming took 2 bases from V and 7 from J, leaving 11 bases between them. CDR1 SQVTM and CDR2 ANQGSEA come from the germline V gene. CDR3 length equals 12 residues. This CDR3 reads CSVEQNRVGYTF. CDR3 sequence (DNA): TGCAGCGTTGAACAAAACAGGGTTGGCTACACCTTC.

This clone was seen a few times. The V call is TRBV28, the J call TRBJ2-4; tentatively, D is TRBD1 (5 bases). V lost 3 bases to trimming and J lost 6 bases, with 9 bases between them. There are 13 residues in the CDR3. CDR1 and CDR2 (germline): MDHEN, SYDVKM. The CDR3 sequence is CASSFPGINIQYF. The CDR3 coding sequence is TGTGCCAGCAGTTTCCCAGGGATAAACATTCAGTACTTC.

The chain uses TRBV29-1 and TRBJ2-1, with TRBD2 matching over 14 bases. Germline V gene lookup returns CDR1 SQVTM and CDR2 ANQGSEA. The CDR3 totals 17 residues. V dropped 6 bases and J dropped 9; count of bases not matched to a gene: 16. The CDR3 region is CSVGGLAGANLRVEQFF. The CDR3 DNA sequence: TGCAGCGTAGGGGGACTAGCGGGAGCTAACCTCCGGGTTGAGCAGTTCTTC.

The V and J genes are TRBV27 and TRBJ2-2; D not resolved. The CDR3 contains 15 residues. Germline CDR1 MNHEY, CDR2 SMNVEV (reference sequence). Trimming stripped 5 bases from V and 0 bases from J, with 10 bases between. The CDR3 loop is CASSPQVTNTGELFF. Written as DNA, the CDR3 is TGTGCCAGCAGTCCCCAGGTTACGAACACCGGGGAGCTGTTTTTT.

The chain couples TRBV4-2 to TRBJ1-1; tentative D call: TRBD1 (5 bases). CDR1 is LGHNA, CDR2 YNFKEQ, per germline. There are 15 residues in the CDR3. The germline V and J ends were trimmed by 1 base and 5 bases, with 14 bases remaining between them. The CDR3 is CASSQGGEGVTEAFF. The DNA for the CDR3 is TGTGCCAGCAGCCAAGGCGGGGAAGGGGTAACTGAAGCTTTCTTT.

The rearrangement joins TRBV7-2 to TRBJ2-1; TRBD2 might be the D (6 bases). The CDR3 length is 14 residues. The germline CDR1 and CDR2 sequences are SGHTA and FQGNSA. Trimming removed 6 bases from V and 11 bases from J, with 20 bases in between. Here the CDR3 DNA reads TGTGCCAGCAGTATTAGCGGAAACTCGGGGAAGCAGTTCTTC. Encoded protein: CASSISGNSGKQFF.

This clone came up a few times. The CDR3 DNA is TGTGCCAGCAGCTTGCGCGGGACCCTCTCCTACGAGCAGTACTTC. Amino acids: CASSLRGTLSYEQYF. This chain uses TRBV5-4 with TRBJ2-7, with a weak D call TRBD2 (6 bases). The CDR3 spans 15 residues. Trimming shortened V by 1 base and J by 0 bases, and 11 bases separated the two germline ends. Germline CDR1 and CDR2: SGHNT and YYREEE (reference sequence).

The chain is built from TRBV18 and TRBJ2-5; the match to TRBD2 covers 9 bases. The CDR3 length is 14 residues. From germline, CDR1 is KGHSH and CDR2 LQKENI. V was pared by 2 bases and J by 5 bases, with 3 bases of the junction left unmatched. The CDR3: CASSPASGTETQYF. In DNA, the CDR3 is TGTGCCAGCTCACCAGCTAGCGGGACTGAGACCCAGTACTTC.

This clone was observed a few times. The chain couples TRBV6-5 to TRBJ2-5, with unresolved D. The CDR3 length is 14 residues. The ends were cut back, 0 bases at V and 3 bases at J, with 8 bases in the middle. Germline assignment: CDR1 MNHEY and CDR2 SVGAGI. The CDR3 sequence: CASSYSWAEETQYF. CDR3 DNA sequence: TGTGCCAGCAGTTACTCTTGGGCCGAAGAGACCCAGTACTTC.

V gene TRBV7-6 combines with J gene TRBJ2-5; perhaps TRBD1 as D (6 bases). This CDR3 has 13 residues. The V end was cut by 5 bases, the J end by 3 bases, with 10 bases between. Germline CDR1 is SGHVS and CDR2 is FNYEAQ. The CDR3 sequence: CASSPGQKETQYF. The CDR3, as DNA: TGTGCCAGCAGCCCCGGACAGAAAGAGACCCAGTACTTC.

The chain is built from TRBV5-1 and TRBJ2-2; maybe TRBD1 (5 bases). The CDR3 runs 16 residues. V was cut by 1 base and J by 4 bases, with 14 bases left in between. CDR1 and CDR2 from the germline V gene are SGHRS and YFSETQ. CDR3 region: CASSLLPGLGTGELFF. CDR3 bases: TGCGCCAGCAGCTTGTTGCCAGGGCTTGGCACCGGGGAGCTGTTTTTT.

J is TRBJ1-5 and V is TRBV12-5, with 8 bases lining up with TRBD1. Germline values: CDR1 LGHNT, CDR2 FRNRAP. The CDR3 sequence is 14 residues long. The junction had 6 bases not matched to a gene; V was cut back by 6 bases and J by 5 bases. As DNA, the CDR3 is TGTGCTAGTGGCAATGACAGGGGTGATCAGCCCCAGCATTTT. Its protein is CASGNDRGDQPQHF.

This clone was counted only a few times. The DNA for the CDR3 is TGTGCCAGCAGCCTGGACAGTAACACCGGGGAGCTGTTTTTT. Translating it yields CASSLDSNTGELFF. This chain joins TRBV5-4 and TRBJ2-2, with D possibly TRBD1 on 6 matching bases. Per germline, CDR1 SGHNT and CDR2 YYREEE (reference sequence). The CDR3 runs to 14 residues. The V gene lost 4 bases and the J gene lost 2 bases, with 9 bases spanning the gap.

This clone has only a few counts. The J gene is TRBJ2-1, the V gene TRBV7-2, with TRBD1 matching 10 bases. The CDR3 is made up of 15 amino acids. The germline gives CDR1 SGHTA, CDR2 FQGNSA. V lost 5 bases, J lost 7 bases, and 8 bases stayed unmatched. The CDR3: CASSGRQGARNEQFF. In DNA, the CDR3 is TGTGCCAGCAGCGGAAGACAGGGGGCCAGGAATGAGCAGTTCTTC.

J is TRBJ2-5 and V is TRBV2; 10 bases are shared with TRBD1. The closer fit of TRBJ2-7 to the DNA end suggests the J call may be wrong. The CDR3 has 12 amino acids. CDR1 and CDR2 (germline): SNHLY, FYNNEI. CDR3 loop: CASKGQGYEQYF. The CDR3 bases are TGTGCCAGCAAGGGACAGGGGTACGAGCAGTACTTC.

The chain is built from TRBV6-5 and TRBJ2-7; 8 bases are shared with TRBD1. J lost 3 bases, V lost 4 bases, and 2 bases had no gene match. Germline CDR1 MNHEY, CDR2 SVGAGI. This CDR3 comprises 13 residues. The CDR3 sequence is CASSLDRGYEQYF. The CDR3, as DNA: TGTGCCAGCAGTTTAGACAGGGGCTACGAGCAGTACTTC.

The chain combines TRBV5-1 with TRBJ2-1; D is unclear. V lost 4 bases and J lost 3, with 14 bases in between. The CDR3 extends over 15 amino acids. Germline V gives CDR1 SGHRS, CDR2 YFSETQ. Here the CDR3 DNA reads TGCGCCAGCAGCCCCGCCAGCGAGCTCTACAATGAGCAGTTCTTC. Protein sequence: CASSPASELYNEQFF.

This sequence joins TRBV7-2 and TRBJ2-2; the match to TRBD2 covers 7 bases. Germline assignment: CDR1 SGHTA and CDR2 FQGNSA. The J segment lost 9 bases and the V segment lost 5 bases, leaving 18 bases of the junction unmatched. The CDR3 consists of 17 residues. In DNA form, the CDR3 reads TGTGCCAGCAGCCTGCGGGGCGGGAGTTTCTTGGGTCGGGAGCTGTTTTTT. Translation: CASSLRGGSFLGRELFF.

This clone was observed once. Other nucleotide sequences in the sample specify the same CDR3. The chain employs TRBV27 and TRBJ1-5; D gene ambiguous. Germline lookup yields CDR1 MNHEY and CDR2 SMNVEV (reference sequence). The CDR3 length is 13 residues. Between the trimmed V and J ends, which lost 3 bases and 0 bases, there was a span of 3 bases. The CDR3 DNA reads TGTGCCAGCAGTTTTTATAGCAATCAGCCCCAGCATTTT. Its translation: CASSFYSNQPQHF.